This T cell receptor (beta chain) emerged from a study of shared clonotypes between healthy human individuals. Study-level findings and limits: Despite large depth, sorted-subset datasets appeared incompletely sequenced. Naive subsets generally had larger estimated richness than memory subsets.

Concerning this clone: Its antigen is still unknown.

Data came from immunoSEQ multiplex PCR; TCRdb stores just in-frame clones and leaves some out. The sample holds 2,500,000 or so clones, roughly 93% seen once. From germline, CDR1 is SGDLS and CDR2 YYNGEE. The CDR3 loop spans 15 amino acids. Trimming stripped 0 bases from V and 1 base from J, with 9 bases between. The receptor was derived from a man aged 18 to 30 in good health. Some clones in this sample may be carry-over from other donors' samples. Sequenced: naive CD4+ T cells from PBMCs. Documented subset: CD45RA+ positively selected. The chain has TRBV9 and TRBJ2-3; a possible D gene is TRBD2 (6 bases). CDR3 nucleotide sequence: TGTGCCAGCAGCGTAGGGCAGCGGGGCACAGATACGCAGTATTTT. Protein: CASSVGQRGTDTQYF.